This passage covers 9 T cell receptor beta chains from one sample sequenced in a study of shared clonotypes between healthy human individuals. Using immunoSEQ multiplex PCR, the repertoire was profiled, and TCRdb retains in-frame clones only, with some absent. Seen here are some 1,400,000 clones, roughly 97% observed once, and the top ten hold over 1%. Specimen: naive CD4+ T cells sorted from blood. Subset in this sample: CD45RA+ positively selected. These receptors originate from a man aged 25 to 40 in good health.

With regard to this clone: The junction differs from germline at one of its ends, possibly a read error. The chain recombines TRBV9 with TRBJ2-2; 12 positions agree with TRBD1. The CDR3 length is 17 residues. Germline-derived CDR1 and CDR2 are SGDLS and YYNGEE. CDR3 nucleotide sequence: TGTGCCAGCAGCGCGACGGGGGACAGGGGGCTCACCGGAGAGCTGTTTTTT. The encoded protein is CASSATGDRGLTGELFF.

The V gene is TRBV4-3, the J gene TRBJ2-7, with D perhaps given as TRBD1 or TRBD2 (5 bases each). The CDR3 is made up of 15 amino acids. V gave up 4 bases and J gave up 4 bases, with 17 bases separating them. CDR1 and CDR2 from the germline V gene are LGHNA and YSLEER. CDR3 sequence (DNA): TGCGCCAGCAGCCCGGGGTTAGGGGCCGATTACGAGCAGTACTTC. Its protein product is CASSPGLGADYEQYF.

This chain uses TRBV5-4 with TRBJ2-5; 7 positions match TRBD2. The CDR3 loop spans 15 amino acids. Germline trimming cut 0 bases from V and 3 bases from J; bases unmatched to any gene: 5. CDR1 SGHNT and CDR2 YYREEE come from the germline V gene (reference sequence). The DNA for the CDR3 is TGTGCCAGCAGCTTGGCTCAGGGAGGGGAAGAGACCCAGTACTTC. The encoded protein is CASSLAQGGEETQYF.

The CDR3 nucleotides are TGTGCCAGCAGCCAAGCGTGGGACAGGGGATCCTACGAGCAGTACTTC. As protein: CASSQAWDRGSYEQYF. The chain recombines TRBV4-2 with TRBJ2-7; 10 bases agree with TRBD1. Germline CDR1 LGHNA, CDR2 YNFKEQ. V was pared by 1 base and J by 1 base, with 4 bases of the junction left unmatched. The CDR3 sequence is 16 residues long.

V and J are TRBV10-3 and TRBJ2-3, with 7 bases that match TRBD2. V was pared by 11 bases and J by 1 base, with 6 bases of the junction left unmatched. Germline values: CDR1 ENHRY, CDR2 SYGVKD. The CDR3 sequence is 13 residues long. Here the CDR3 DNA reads TGTGCCGGGTCTAGCGGTCGCACAGATACGCAGTATTTT. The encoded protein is CAGSSGRTDTQYF.

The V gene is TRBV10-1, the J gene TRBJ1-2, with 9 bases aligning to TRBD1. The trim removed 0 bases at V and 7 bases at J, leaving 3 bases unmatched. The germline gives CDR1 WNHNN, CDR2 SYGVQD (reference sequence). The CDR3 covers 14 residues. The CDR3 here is CASSESGTGTGYTF. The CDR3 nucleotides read TGCGCCAGCAGTGAGTCGGGGACAGGGACTGGCTACACCTTC.

CDR3 amino acids: CASSTQYEQYF. CDR3 DNA: TGTGCCAGCAGTACCCAATACGAGCAGTACTTC. The J gene is TRBJ2-7, the V gene TRBV27; D is unclear. The germline V gene encodes CDR1 MNHEY and CDR2 SMNVEV (reference sequence). Trimming shortened V by 5 bases and J by 4 bases, and 6 bases separated the two germline ends. The CDR3 totals 11 residues.

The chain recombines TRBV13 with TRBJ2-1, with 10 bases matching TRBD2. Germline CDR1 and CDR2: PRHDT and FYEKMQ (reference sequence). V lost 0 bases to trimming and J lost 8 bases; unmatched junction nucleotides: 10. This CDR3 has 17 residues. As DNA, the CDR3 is TGTGCCAGCAGCTTAGGCCCGCAGCGGGAGGGCGGCGATGAGCAGTTCTTC. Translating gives CASSLGPQREGGDEQFF.

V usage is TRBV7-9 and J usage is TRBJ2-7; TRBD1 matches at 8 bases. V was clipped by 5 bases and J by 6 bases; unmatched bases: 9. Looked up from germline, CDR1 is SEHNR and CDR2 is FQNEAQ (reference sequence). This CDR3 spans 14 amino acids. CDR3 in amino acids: CASSRHRGVGEQYF. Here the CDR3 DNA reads TGTGCCAGCAGCCGACACAGGGGGGTTGGCGAGCAGTACTTC.